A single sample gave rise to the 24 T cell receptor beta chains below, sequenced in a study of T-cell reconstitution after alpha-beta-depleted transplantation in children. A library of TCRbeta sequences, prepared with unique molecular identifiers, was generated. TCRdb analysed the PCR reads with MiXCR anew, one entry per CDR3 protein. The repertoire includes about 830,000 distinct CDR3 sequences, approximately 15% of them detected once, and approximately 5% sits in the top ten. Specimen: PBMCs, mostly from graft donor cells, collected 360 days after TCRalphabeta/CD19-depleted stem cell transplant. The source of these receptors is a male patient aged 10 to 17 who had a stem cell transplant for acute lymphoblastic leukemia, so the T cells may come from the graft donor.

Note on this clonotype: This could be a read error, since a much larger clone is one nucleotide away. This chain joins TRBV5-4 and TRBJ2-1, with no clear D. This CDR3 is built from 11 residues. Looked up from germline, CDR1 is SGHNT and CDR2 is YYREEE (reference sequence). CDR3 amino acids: CAPITYNEQLF. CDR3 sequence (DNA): TGTGCCCCTATCACCTACAATGAGCAGTTGTTC.

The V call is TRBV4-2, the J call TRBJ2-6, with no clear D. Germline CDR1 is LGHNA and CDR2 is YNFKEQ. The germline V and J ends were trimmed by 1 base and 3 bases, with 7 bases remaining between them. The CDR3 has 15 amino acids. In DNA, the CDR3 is TGTGCCAGCAGCCAAGTAGCAGATGGGGCCAACGTCCTGACTTTC. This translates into CASSQVADGANVLTF.

CDR3 nucleotides: TGTGCCAGCAGCTTAAGAGCTGACACCACAGATACGCAGTATTTT. It encodes CASSLRADTTDTQYF. The J gene is TRBJ2-3, the V gene TRBV7-3; D ambiguous. Germline V gene sequence: CDR1 SGHTA, CDR2 FQGTGA. The CDR3 runs to 15 residues. The V end lost 1 base, the J end lost 2 bases, and 10 bases lay between the germline ends.

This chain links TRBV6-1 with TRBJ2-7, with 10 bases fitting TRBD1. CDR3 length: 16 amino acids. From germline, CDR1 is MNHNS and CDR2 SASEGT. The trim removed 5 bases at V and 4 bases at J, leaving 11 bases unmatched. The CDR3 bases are TGTGCCAGCAGTACCCGGGACAGGGGCTTACCTTACGAGCAGTACTTC. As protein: CASSTRDRGLPYEQYF.

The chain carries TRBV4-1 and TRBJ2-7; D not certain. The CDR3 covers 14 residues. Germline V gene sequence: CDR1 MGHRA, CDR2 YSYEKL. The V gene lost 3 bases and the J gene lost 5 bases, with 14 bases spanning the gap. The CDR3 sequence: CASSHPVTGHEQYF. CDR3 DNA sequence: TGCGCCAGCAGCCATCCTGTGACCGGCCACGAGCAGTACTTC.

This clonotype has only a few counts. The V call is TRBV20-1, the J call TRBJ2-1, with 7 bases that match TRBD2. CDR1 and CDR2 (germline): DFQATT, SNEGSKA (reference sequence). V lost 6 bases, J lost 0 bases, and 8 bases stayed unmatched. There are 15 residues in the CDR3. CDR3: CSAQGGAGSYNEQFF. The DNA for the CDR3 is TGCAGTGCCCAGGGAGGGGCCGGCTCCTACAATGAGCAGTTCTTC.

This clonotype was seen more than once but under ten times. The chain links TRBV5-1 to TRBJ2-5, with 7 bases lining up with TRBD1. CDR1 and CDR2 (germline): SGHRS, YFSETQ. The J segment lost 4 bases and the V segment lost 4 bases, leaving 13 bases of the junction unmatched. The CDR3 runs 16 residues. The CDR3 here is CASSKNRGEGGETQYF. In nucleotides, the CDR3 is TGCGCCAGCAGCAAAAACAGGGGTGAAGGAGGAGAGACCCAGTACTTC. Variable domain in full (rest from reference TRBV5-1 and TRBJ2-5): KAGVTQTPRYLIKTRGQQVTLSCSPISGHRSVSWYQQTPGQGLQFLFEYFSETQRNKGNFPGRFSGRQFSNSRSEMNVSTLELGDSALYLCASSKNRGEGGETQYFGPGTRLLVL.

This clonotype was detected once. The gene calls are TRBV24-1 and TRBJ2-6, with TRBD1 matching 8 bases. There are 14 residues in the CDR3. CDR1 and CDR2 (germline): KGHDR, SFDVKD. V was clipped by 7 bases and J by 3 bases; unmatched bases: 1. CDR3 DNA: TGTGCCACCAGCAGGGGGCTTGGGGCCAACGTCCTGACTTTC. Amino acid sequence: CATSRGLGANVLTF.

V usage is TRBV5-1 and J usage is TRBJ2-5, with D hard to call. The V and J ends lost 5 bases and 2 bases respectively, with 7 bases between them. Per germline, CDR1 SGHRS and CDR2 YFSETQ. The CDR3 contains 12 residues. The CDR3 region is CASSAVQETQYF. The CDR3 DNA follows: TGCGCCAGCAGTGCTGTTCAAGAGACCCAGTACTTC.

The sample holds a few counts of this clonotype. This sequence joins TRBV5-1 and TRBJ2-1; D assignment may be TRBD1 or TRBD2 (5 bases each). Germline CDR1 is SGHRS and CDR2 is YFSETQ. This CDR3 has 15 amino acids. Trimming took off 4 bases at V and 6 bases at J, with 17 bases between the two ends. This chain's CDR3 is CASSRGRFGLNEQFF. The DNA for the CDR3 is TGCGCCAGCAGCCGGGGACGGTTTGGCCTCAATGAGCAGTTCTTC.

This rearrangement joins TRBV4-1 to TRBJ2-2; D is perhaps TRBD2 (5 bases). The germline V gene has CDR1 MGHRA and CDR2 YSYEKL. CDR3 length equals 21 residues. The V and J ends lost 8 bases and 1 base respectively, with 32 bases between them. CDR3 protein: CASRPGVGFRDQRQNTGELFF. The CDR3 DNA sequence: TGCGCCAGCCGCCCAGGAGTGGGTTTTCGGGATCAGCGCCAGAACACCGGGGAGCTGTTTTTT.

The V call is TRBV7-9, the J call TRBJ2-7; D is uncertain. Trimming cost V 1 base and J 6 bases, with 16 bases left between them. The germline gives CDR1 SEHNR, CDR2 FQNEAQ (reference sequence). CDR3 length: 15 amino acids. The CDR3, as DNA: TGTGCCAGCAGCTTAGGCCCAACGGCGTCGGGCGAGCAGTACTTC. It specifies CASSLGPTASGEQYF.

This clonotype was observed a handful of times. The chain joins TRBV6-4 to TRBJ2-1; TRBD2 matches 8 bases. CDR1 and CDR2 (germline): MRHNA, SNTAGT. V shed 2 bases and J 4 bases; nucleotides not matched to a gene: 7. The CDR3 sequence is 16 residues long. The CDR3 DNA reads TGTGCCAGCAGTGACCGGATAGCGGGGAGGTACAATGAGCAGTTCTTC. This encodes CASSDRIAGRYNEQFF.

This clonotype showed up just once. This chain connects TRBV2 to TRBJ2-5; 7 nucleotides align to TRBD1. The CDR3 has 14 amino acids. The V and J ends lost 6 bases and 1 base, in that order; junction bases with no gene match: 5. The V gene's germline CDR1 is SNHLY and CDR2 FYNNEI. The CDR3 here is CASSEGTAQETQYF. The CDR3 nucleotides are TGTGCCAGCAGCGAGGGGACAGCCCAAGAGACCCAGTACTTC.

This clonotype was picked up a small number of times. The CDR3 loop is CASSLAHSGSEKLFF. For the CDR3, the DNA is TGCGCCAGCAGCTTGGCCCACAGCGGGAGTGAAAAACTGTTTTTT. The chain carries TRBV5-1 and TRBJ1-4; no reliable D call. Deletions cut 0 bases from V and 7 bases from J, with 13 bases between. The CDR3 is 15 amino acids. In germline, CDR1 is SGHRS, CDR2 YFSETQ.

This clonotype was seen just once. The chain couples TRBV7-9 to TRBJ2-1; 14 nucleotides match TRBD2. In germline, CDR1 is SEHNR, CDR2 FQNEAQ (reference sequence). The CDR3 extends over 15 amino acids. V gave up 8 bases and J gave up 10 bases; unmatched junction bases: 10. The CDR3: CASSIFGTSGREQFF. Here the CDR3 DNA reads TGTGCCAGCTCTATATTTGGGACTAGCGGGAGAGAGCAGTTCTTC.

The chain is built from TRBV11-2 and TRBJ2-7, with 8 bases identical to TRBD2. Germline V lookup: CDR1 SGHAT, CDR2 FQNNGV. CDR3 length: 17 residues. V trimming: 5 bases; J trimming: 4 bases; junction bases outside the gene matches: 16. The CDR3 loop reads CASSLRGGTSVVYEQYF. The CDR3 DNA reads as TGTGCCAGCAGCCTTAGGGGAGGGACTAGTGTTGTTTACGAGCAGTACTTC.

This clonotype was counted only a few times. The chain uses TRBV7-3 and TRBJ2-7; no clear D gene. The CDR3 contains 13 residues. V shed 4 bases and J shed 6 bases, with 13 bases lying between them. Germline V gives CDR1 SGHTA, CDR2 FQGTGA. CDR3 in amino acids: CASSSKTWGEQYF. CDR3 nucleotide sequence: TGTGCCAGCAGCTCCAAGACGTGGGGCGAGCAGTACTTC.

The CDR3: CASSQVPGQETQYF. The CDR3 coding sequence is TGTGCCAGCAGCCAAGTACCGGGACAAGAGACCCAGTACTTC. The gene calls are TRBV4-2 and TRBJ2-5; maybe TRBD2 (5 bases). The germline V gene has CDR1 LGHNA and CDR2 YNFKEQ. CDR3 length equals 14 residues. Trimming removed 1 base at V and 2 bases at J, with 8 bases between.

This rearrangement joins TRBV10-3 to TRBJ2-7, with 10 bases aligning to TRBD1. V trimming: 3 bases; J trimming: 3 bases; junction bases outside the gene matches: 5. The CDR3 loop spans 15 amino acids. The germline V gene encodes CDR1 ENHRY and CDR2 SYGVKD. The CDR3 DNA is TGTGCCATCAGTGACCCTGGACAGGGGGACTACGAGCAGTACTTC. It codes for CAISDPGQGDYEQYF.

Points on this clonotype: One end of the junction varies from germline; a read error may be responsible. The CDR3 loop reads CALSVQGGTEAFF. Written as DNA, the CDR3 is TGTGCCTTGAGTGTCCAGGGAGGGACTGAAGCTTTCTTT. The V call is TRBV30, the J call TRBJ1-1, with D perhaps TRBD1 (5 bases). The CDR3 totals 13 residues. The germline CDR1 and CDR2 sequences are GTSNPN and SVGIG (reference sequence).

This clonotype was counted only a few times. The CDR3 nucleotides are TGTGCCAGCAGCTTAGATAGGGGGTTCTTAGATGAGCAGTTCTTC. Protein: CASSLDRGFLDEQFF. The V call is TRBV11-2, the J call TRBJ2-1, with D tentatively TRBD1 (6 bases). CDR3 length equals 15 residues. Germline-derived CDR1 and CDR2 are SGHAT and FQNNGV. V was pared by 0 bases and J by 8 bases, with 14 bases between. The full variable domain, its missing parts supplied by reference TRBV11-2 and TRBJ2-1, is EAGVAQSPRYKIIEKRQSVAFWCNPISGHATLYWYQQILGQGPKLLIQFQNNGVVDDSQLPKDRFSAERLKGVDSTLKIQPAKLEDSAVYLCASSLDRGFLDEQFFGPGTRLTVL.

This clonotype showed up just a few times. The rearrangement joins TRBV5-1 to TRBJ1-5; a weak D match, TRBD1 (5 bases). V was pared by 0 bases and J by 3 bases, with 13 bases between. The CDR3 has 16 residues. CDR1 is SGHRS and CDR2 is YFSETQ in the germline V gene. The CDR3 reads CASSLGVGGINQPQHF. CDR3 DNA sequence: TGCGCCAGCAGCTTGGGGGTGGGGGGTATCAATCAGCCCCAGCATTTT.

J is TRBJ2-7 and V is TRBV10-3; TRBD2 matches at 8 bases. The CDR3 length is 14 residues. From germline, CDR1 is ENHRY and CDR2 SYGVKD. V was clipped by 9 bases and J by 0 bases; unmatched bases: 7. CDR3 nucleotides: TGTGCCATATGTCTAAGCGGGAGCTCCTACGAGCAGTACTTC. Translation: CAICLSGSSYEQYF.